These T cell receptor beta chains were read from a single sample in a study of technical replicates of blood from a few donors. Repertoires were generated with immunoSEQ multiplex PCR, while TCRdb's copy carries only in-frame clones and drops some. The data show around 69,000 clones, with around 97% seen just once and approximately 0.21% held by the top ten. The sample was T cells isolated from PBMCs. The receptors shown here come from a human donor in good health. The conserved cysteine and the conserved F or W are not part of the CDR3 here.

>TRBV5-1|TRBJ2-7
ASSFTGGTAYEQY
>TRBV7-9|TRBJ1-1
ASRRPGDTEAF
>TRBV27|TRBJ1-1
ASSLRGATTEAF
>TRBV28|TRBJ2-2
ASSVTLTGGTGELF
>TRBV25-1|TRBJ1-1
ASSLPGKNTEAF
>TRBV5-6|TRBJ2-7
ASSPRLAGRSYEQY
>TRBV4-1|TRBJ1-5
ASSPGGSNQPQH
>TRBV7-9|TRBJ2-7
ASSLVSGTSGSHEQY
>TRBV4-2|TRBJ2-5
ASSQELAGQETQY
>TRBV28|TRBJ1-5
ASSLRVSNQPQH
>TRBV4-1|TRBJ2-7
ASSQDFFVAGAYEQY
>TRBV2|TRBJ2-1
ASSEDSGAYNEQF
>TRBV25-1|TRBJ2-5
ASSDYRGRETQY
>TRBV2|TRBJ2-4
ASSKPGTSGGAGNIQY
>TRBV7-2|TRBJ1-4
ASSRFQGLLSGKLF
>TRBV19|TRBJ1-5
ASSPTPGGQSQH